This passage covers 9 T cell receptor beta chains from one sample sequenced in a study of T-cell memory formation after mild COVID-19. From the 5' RACE reads, TCRdb called clonotypes with MiXCR, one entry per CDR3 protein. The table lists approximately 260,000 distinct CDR3 sequences, approximately 16% of them singletons, with approximately 3.5% in the top ten. Sequencing used PBMCs or a T cell subset sorted from them (not recorded which). The receptor source for this set is a man aged 18 to 30 who had mild COVID-19 (a few samples of this study predate the infection). Cell type and time point are not known.

The chain joins TRBV5-4 to TRBJ2-5, with TRBD2 matching over 7 bases. The V gene's germline CDR1 is SGHNT and CDR2 YYREEE (reference sequence). After removal of 2 bases from V and 1 base from J, the junction contained 2 bases not matched to a gene. The CDR3 loop spans 14 amino acids. This chain's CDR3 is CASSFPGGQETQYF. Here the CDR3 DNA reads TGTGCCAGCAGCTTCCCGGGGGGCCAAGAGACCCAGTACTTC.

This chain joins TRBV6-1 and TRBJ1-5, with D unresolved. Germline V gives CDR1 MNHNS, CDR2 SASEGT. This CDR3 contains 11 residues. V gave up 2 bases and J gave up 8 bases, with 4 bases separating them. The CDR3: CASSEWEPQHF. The DNA for the CDR3 is TGTGCCAGCAGTGAATGGGAGCCCCAGCATTTT.

The chain recombines TRBV7-2 with TRBJ2-3; no reliable D call. CDR3 length: 13 amino acids. Trimming stripped 4 bases from V and 5 bases from J, with 10 bases between. Germline V CDR1 and CDR2: SGHTA, FQGNSA. Written as DNA, the CDR3 is TGTGCCAGCAGCTCCTCGGTTGGAGATACGCAGTATTTT. Protein sequence: CASSSSVGDTQYF.

This clonotype has only a few counts. The chain has TRBV5-1 and TRBJ1-4, with 7 bases aligning to TRBD1. The germline CDR1 and CDR2 sequences are SGHRS and YFSETQ. V gave up 3 bases and J gave up 8 bases; unmatched junction bases: 13. The CDR3 extends over 16 amino acids. The CDR3 DNA is TGCGCCAGCAGCTGGGGCCACCGGGACAGAGAGGAAAAACTGTTTTTT. It specifies CASSWGHRDREEKLFF.

CDR3 DNA sequence: TGTGCCAGCATTAGACAGGGGGCTAGTGGGACCCAGTACTTC. The encoded protein is CASIRQGASGTQYF. The V gene is TRBV3-1, the J gene TRBJ2-5; TRBD1 agrees at 10 bases. J was trimmed by 7 bases and V by 7 bases; bases with no gene match: 9. There are 14 residues in the CDR3. Germline V lookup: CDR1 LGHDT, CDR2 YNNKEL (reference sequence).

This clonotype was counted only a few times. This chain uses TRBV7-9 with TRBJ1-2; D uncertain. This CDR3 has 13 amino acids. Per the germline V gene, CDR1 is SEHNR and CDR2 is FQNEAQ (reference sequence). The V and J ends lost 5 bases and 6 bases respectively, with 13 bases between them. In DNA, the CDR3 is TGTGCCAGCAGCCCTCGGGCTTACGATGGCTACACCTTC. Residues: CASSPRAYDGYTF.

Only a few counts were recorded for this clonotype. J is TRBJ2-4 and V is TRBV20-1; D remains ambiguous. The germline V and J ends were trimmed by 1 base and 6 bases, with 4 bases remaining between them. The CDR3 sequence is 11 residues long. In germline, CDR1 is DFQATT, CDR2 SNEGSKA (reference sequence). CDR3 loop: CSARAPNIQYF. CDR3 in DNA: TGCAGTGCTAGAGCCCCAAACATTCAGTACTTC.

The chain recombines TRBV5-1 with TRBJ2-1; no firm D call. The V gene lost 0 bases and the J gene lost 5 bases, with 12 bases spanning the gap. Germline assignment: CDR1 SGHRS and CDR2 YFSETQ. This CDR3 has 15 residues. The CDR3 is CASSLGGRVDNEQFF. CDR3 in DNA: TGCGCCAGCAGCTTGGGGGGTCGTGTGGACAATGAGCAGTTCTTC. Full variable domain (rest looked up from reference TRBV5-1 and TRBJ2-1): KAGVTQTPRYLIKTRGQQVTLSCSPISGHRSVSWYQQTPGQGLQFLFEYFSETQRNKGNFPGRFSGRQFSNSRSEMNVSTLELGDSALYLCASSLGGRVDNEQFFGPGTRLTVL.

This clonotype occurred many times. The CDR3 coding sequence is TGTGCCAGCAGCTTAGGGAGGCGCGGGGGAAGGTTCGTCGATGAGCAGTTCTTC. Translation: CASSLGRRGGRFVDEQFF. The chain uses TRBV7-2 and TRBJ2-1, with TRBD2 matching 7 bases. After removal of 1 base from V and 8 bases from J, the junction contained 17 bases not matched to a gene. This CDR3 is built from 18 residues. Germline CDR1 reads SGHTA; CDR2 reads FQGNSA.